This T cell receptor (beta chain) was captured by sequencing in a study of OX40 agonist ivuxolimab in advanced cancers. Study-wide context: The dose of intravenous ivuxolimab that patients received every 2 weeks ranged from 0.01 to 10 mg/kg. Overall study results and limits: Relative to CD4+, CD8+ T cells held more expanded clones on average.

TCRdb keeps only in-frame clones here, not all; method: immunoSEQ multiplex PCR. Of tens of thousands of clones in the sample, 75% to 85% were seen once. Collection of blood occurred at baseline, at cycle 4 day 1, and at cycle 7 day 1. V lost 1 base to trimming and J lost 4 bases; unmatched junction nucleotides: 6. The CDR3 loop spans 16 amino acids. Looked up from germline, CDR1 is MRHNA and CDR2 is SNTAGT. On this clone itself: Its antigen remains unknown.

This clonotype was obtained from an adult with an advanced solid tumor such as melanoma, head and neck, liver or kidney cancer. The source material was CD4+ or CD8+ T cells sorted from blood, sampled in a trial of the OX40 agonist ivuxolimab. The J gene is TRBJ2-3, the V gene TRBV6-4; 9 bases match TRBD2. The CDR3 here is CASSDWASGEADTQYF. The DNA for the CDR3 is TGTGCCAGCAGTGACTGGGCTAGCGGGGAGGCAGATACGCAGTATTTT.